This TCR beta chain came from a study of CD8 T cells in ankylosing spondylitis. Study-wide findings and caveats: What appeared characteristic of ankylosing spondylitis blood was a TCR beta motif of eight highly homologous variants.

The CDR3 has 13 amino acids. V lost 6 bases and J lost 6; bases outside the gene matches: 3. CDR1 is MNHNS, CDR2 SASEGT, per germline. This clonotype was observed a handful of times. Its antigen is still unknown. As the method for making TCR beta libraries, quantitative 5'-RACE with molecular barcodes was used. TCRdb fed the 5' RACE reads into MiXCR, producing one record per CDR3 protein. Found here are 250,000 to 300,000 distinct CDR3 sequences, 15% to 25% of them singletons; the top ten hold 7.8%. Sequencing was done on a sample of blood, either unsorted or a sorted T cell fraction (not recorded which). The TCR was taken from a male donor with ankylosing spondylitis or in good health (not recorded which). The rearrangement uses TRBV6-1 and TRBJ2-3; 10 nucleotides align to TRBD2. Written as DNA, the CDR3 is TGTGCCAGCAGGTCAGCGGGGGGGGATACGCAGTATTTT. This codes for CASRSAGGDTQYF.